A single sample is the source of the 20 T cell receptor beta chains below, sequenced in a study of human T cells and chemical hapten exposure. TCRdb itself ran the RACE reads through MiXCR, one entry per CDR3 protein. The sample consists of about 64,000 distinct CDR3 sequences, roughly 10% of them appearing once. Time point specified: pre-sensitization, week 0. Treatment noted: therapeutic diphenylcyclopropenone sensitization with weekly scalp DPC. Specimen: whole blood, collected in connection with sensitization to the hapten diphenylcyclopropenone (DPC). The receptors were sampled from a woman between 40 and 55 years old with alopecia areata. Some clones in this sample may be carry-over from other donors' samples.

The chain joins TRBV18 to TRBJ1-5, with D uncertain. Trimming removed 3 bases from V and 2 bases from J, with 14 bases in between. The CDR3 contains 16 residues. Germline CDR1 reads KGHSH; CDR2 reads LQKENI. CDR3 protein: CASSPLSARGNQPQHF. CDR3 sequence (DNA): TGTGCCAGCTCACCCCTCAGTGCCCGGGGCAATCAGCCCCAGCATTTT.

The chain has TRBV28 and TRBJ2-5; D possibly matches TRBD1 or TRBD2 (5 bases each). This CDR3 is 14 amino acids long. Germline V gene lookup returns CDR1 MDHEN and CDR2 SYDVKM. Trimming left V 3 bases short and J 8 bases short, with 16 bases between. CDR3: CASSLRDPVGTQYF. The CDR3 DNA follows: TGTGCCAGCAGTTTGAGGGACCCAGTTGGCACCCAGTACTTC.

This sequence joins TRBV3-1 and TRBJ1-1; 7 bases are shared with TRBD1. V dropped 3 bases and J dropped 7; count of bases not matched to a gene: 8. The CDR3 covers 14 residues. In germline, CDR1 is LGHDT, CDR2 YNNKEL (reference sequence). The chain's CDR3 is CASSHLTGSGEAFF. The CDR3 nucleotides read TGTGCCAGCAGCCACCTGACAGGGTCCGGTGAAGCTTTCTTT.

The genes are TRBV6-5 and TRBJ2-5; 11 bases are a match to TRBD2. The V segment lost 5 bases and the J segment 5 bases; nucleotides outside the gene matches: 4. This CDR3 contains 14 residues. Germline V gene lookup returns CDR1 MNHEY and CDR2 SVGAGI. CDR3 protein: CASSTSGSSETQYF. DNA of the CDR3: TGTGCCAGCAGTACTAGCGGGAGTTCGGAGACCCAGTACTTC.

Notes on this clonotype: Since a much larger clone is just one base distant, this may be a read error. The chain uses TRBV20-1 and TRBJ1-1; the match to TRBD1 covers 10 bases. This CDR3 is 14 amino acids long. Germline V gives CDR1 DFQATT, CDR2 SNEGSKA (reference sequence). The chain's CDR3 is CSAIETGGNIEAFF. The CDR3 DNA reads as TGCAGTGCGATAGAGACAGGGGGCAACATTGAAGCTTTCTTT.

This clonotype appeared many times. The chain has TRBV6-6 and TRBJ1-1; 7 nucleotides line up with TRBD1. The CDR3 runs 15 residues. V gave up 9 bases and J gave up 3 bases; unmatched junction bases: 13. Germline CDR1 is MNHNY and CDR2 is SVGAGI (reference sequence). The CDR3 DNA is TGTGCCAGTACTTTTAGTGGCAGGGGGGACACTGAAGCTTTCTTT. Translated: CASTFSGRGDTEAFF.

This clonotype was counted at least ten times. The chain carries TRBV9 and TRBJ1-1; D might be TRBD1 (5 bases). Germline V CDR1 and CDR2: SGDLS, YYNGEE. The CDR3 is 18 residues long. Between the trimmed V and J ends, which lost 3 bases and 0 bases, there was a span of 21 bases. CDR3 in amino acids: CASSAARGRESMNTEAFF. DNA for the CDR3: TGTGCCAGCAGCGCAGCGAGGGGACGGGAGAGCATGAACACTGAAGCTTTCTTT.

This clonotype was found many times. The V gene is TRBV27, the J gene TRBJ2-5; D remains unclear. CDR3 length equals 12 residues. Trimming removed 6 bases at V and 7 bases at J, with 12 bases between. The germline gives CDR1 MNHEY, CDR2 SMNVEV (reference sequence). The CDR3 DNA reads as TGTGCCAGCAGAACACCACCTGGGACCCAGTACTTC. It codes for CASRTPPGTQYF.

There are a few counts of this clonotype. J is TRBJ1-4 and V is TRBV6-1; D uncertain. The germline V and J ends were trimmed by 1 base and 8 bases, with 14 bases remaining between them. CDR3 length: 15 amino acids. Germline assignment: CDR1 MNHNS and CDR2 SASEGT. CDR3 amino acids: CASSEVYSGREKLFF. Written as DNA, the CDR3 is TGTGCCAGCAGTGAAGTTTACAGCGGAAGAGAAAAACTGTTTTTT.

This chain connects TRBV28 to TRBJ2-3, with 14 bases matching TRBD2. Germline CDR1 is MDHEN and CDR2 is SYDVKM. V was clipped by 9 bases and J by 3 bases; unmatched bases: 11. The CDR3 is 17 amino acids. The CDR3 nucleotides are TGTGCCAGTACCCCCGGGACTAGCGGGAGTCGGACAGATACGCAGTATTTT. Translated, it gives CASTPGTSGSRTDTQYF.

CDR3 region: CASSQGTSTDTQYF. In DNA form, the CDR3 reads TGTGCCAGCTCCCAGGGTACCAGCACAGATACGCAGTATTTT. The chain carries TRBV7-3 and TRBJ2-3; TRBD1 is a possible D gene (5 bases). The ends were cut back, 8 bases at V and 0 bases at J, with 12 bases in the middle. Germline assignment: CDR1 SGHTA and CDR2 FQGTGA. This CDR3 spans 14 amino acids.

The chain couples TRBV7-9 to TRBJ2-7; D is ambiguous. This CDR3 comprises 12 residues. The V end lost 3 bases, the J end lost 4 bases, and 7 bases lay between the germline ends. CDR1 is SEHNR, CDR2 FQNEAQ, per germline (reference sequence). DNA of the CDR3: TGTGCCAGCAGCTTTTTGGCGTACGAGCAGTACTTC. Protein sequence: CASSFLAYEQYF.

V usage is TRBV15 and J usage is TRBJ2-3; D is ambiguous. This CDR3 comprises 13 residues. Germline values: CDR1 LNHNV, CDR2 YYDKDF (reference sequence). V dropped 5 bases and J dropped 4 bases, with 10 bases sitting between them. CDR3 nucleotides: TGTGCCACCAGCTTGGGCCCGCCAGATACGCAGTATTTT. Translation gives CATSLGPPDTQYF.

This clonotype came up many times. The CDR3 nucleotides are TGTGCCAGCAGTTACTCGGACAGGGGCAATGAGCAGTTCTTC. This gives the protein CASSYSDRGNEQFF. V usage is TRBV6-5 and J usage is TRBJ2-1; 9 positions agree with TRBD1. CDR3 length: 14 residues. With V trimmed by 0 bases and J by 6 bases, 0 bases remained unmatched. Germline CDR1 reads MNHEY; CDR2 reads SVGAGI.

Points on this clonotype: A read error may be the cause here, since a much bigger clone is one base away. CDR3 region: CVSSQAGGRGPTEAFF. In DNA form, the CDR3 reads TGTGTCAGCAGCCAAGCCGGGGGCAGGGGGCCCACTGAAGCTTTCTTT. This chain uses TRBV3-1 with TRBJ1-1; 8 nucleotides align to TRBD1. This CDR3 region has 16 residues. Per germline, CDR1 LGHDT and CDR2 YNNKEL (reference sequence). Combining the CDR3 with reference TRBV3-1 and TRBJ1-1 gives the whole variable domain DTAVSQTPKYLVTQMGNDKSIKCEQNLGHDTMYWYKQDSKKFLKIMFSYNNKELIINETVPNRFSPKSPDKAHLNLHINSLELGDSAVYFCVSSQAGGRGPTEAFFGQGTRLTVV.

This clonotype was seen ten or more times. The V and J genes are TRBV2 and TRBJ2-1; D may match TRBD1 or TRBD2 (5 bases each). CDR3 length: 14 residues. In germline, CDR1 is SNHLY, CDR2 FYNNEI. V was clipped by 1 base and J by 6 bases, with 10 bases between them. CDR3 in DNA: TGTGCCAGCAGTGAAGGAGGGGCAGTCAATGAGCAGTTCTTC. Amino acid sequence: CASSEGGAVNEQFF.

The chain employs TRBV28 and TRBJ1-2; D perhaps matches TRBD1 (5 bases). Germline values: CDR1 MDHEN, CDR2 SYDVKM. The CDR3 runs 13 residues. Trimming took 6 bases from V and 0 from J, leaving 8 bases between them. The CDR3, as DNA: TGTGCCAGCAGACAGACAGCTAACTATGGCTACACCTTC. It translates to CASRQTANYGYTF.

This chain uses TRBV9 with TRBJ2-1; D tentatively reads TRBD1 or TRBD2 (5 bases each). The V end lost 0 bases, the J end lost 2 bases, and 18 bases lay between the germline ends. Germline-derived CDR1 and CDR2 are SGDLS and YYNGEE. The CDR3 has 18 amino acids. The CDR3 protein is CASSVGGWLAGTYNEQFF. The CDR3 region has the DNA TGTGCCAGCAGCGTAGGGGGGTGGCTAGCCGGGACCTACAATGAGCAGTTCTTC.

This clonotype has at least ten counts. This chain joins TRBV29-1 and TRBJ1-1; tentative D call: TRBD1 (5 bases). Germline V gene data show CDR1 as SQVTM and CDR2 as ANQGSEA. The length of the CDR3 is 13 residues. The V end was cut by 4 bases, the J end by 4 bases, with 13 bases between. CDR3 residues: CSVVRGQGTEAFF. In DNA form, the CDR3 reads TGCAGCGTTGTCCGTGGGCAGGGCACTGAAGCTTTCTTT.

The V gene is TRBV7-2, the J gene TRBJ2-7, with 9 nucleotides matching TRBD2. Trimming removed 2 bases from V and 9 bases from J; junction bases left unmatched: 17. CDR1 SGHTA and CDR2 FQGNSA come from the germline V gene. The CDR3 runs to 17 residues. The CDR3 loop reads CASSLSSVSREGRGQYF. The CDR3 bases are TGTGCCAGCAGCTTAAGTTCGGTGTCGCGGGAGGGCCGCGGGCAGTACTTC. The full variable domain, rest sourced from reference TRBV7-2 and TRBJ2-7, is GAGVSQSPSNKVTEKGKDVELRCDPISGHTALYWYRQSLGQGLEFLIYFQGNSAPDKSGLPSDRFSAERTGGSVSTLTIQRTQQEDSAVYLCASSLSSVSREGRGQYFGPGTRLTVT.